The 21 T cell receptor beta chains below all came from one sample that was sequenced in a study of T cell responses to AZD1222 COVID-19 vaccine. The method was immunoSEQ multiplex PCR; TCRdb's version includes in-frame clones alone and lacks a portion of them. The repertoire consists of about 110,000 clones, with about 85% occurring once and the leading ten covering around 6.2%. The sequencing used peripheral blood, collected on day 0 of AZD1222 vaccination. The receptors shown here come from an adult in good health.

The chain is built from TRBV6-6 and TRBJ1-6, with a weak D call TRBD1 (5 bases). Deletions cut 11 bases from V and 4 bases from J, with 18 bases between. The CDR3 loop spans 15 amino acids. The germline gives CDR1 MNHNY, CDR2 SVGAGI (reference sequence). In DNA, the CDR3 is TGTGCCTGCGCTAGTGGGGGTGGGTATAATTCACCCCTCCACTTT. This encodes CACASGGGYNSPLHF.

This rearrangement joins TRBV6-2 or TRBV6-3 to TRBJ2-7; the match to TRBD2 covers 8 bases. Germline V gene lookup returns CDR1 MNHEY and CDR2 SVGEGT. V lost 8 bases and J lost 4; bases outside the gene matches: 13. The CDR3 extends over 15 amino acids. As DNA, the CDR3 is TGTGCCAGCTGCCCCACGGGGGGGGTCGTTTACGAGCAGTACTTC. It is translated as CASCPTGGVVYEQYF.

The CDR3 DNA sequence: TGTGCCTGGAGCGGAAGCAATCAGCCCCAGCATTTT. The encoded protein is CAWSGSNQPQHF. The chain has TRBV30 and TRBJ1-5; D gene ambiguous. Deletions cut 3 bases from V and 1 base from J, with 4 bases between. CDR3 length equals 12 residues. Germline CDR1 is GTSNPN and CDR2 is SVGIG (reference sequence).

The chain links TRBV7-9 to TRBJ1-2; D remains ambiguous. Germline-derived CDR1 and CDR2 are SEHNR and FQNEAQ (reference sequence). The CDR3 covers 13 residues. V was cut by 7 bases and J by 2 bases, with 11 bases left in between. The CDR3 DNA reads TGTGCCAGCACCCTAGGAGAAAACTATGGCTACACCTTC. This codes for CASTLGENYGYTF.

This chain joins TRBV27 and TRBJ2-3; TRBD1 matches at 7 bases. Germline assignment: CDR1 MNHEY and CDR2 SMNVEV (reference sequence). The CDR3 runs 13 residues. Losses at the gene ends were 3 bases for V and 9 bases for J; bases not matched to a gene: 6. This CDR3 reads CASSFQGVGTQYF. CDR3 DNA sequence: TGTGCCAGCAGTTTCCAGGGGGTAGGGACGCAGTATTTT.

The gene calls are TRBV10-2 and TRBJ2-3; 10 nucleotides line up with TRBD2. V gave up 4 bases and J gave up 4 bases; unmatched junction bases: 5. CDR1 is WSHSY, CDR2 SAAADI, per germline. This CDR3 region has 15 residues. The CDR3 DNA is TGCGCCAGCAGTGGGGCTAGCGGGGGAGCAGATACGCAGTATTTT. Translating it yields CASSGASGGADTQYF.

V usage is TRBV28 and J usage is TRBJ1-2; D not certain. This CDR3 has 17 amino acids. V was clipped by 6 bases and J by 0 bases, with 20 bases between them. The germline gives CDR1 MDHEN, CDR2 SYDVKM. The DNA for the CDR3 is TGTGCCAGCAGCTCACAAACCGCCGGGTCGGCTAACTATGGCTACACCTTC. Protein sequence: CASSSQTAGSANYGYTF.

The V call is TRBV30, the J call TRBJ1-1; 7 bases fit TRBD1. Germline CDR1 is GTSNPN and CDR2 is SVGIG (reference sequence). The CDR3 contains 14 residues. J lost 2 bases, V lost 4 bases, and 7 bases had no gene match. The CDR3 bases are TGTGCCTGGATGCCGGGACAGCTCAACACTGAAGCTTTCTTT. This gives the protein CAWMPGQLNTEAFF. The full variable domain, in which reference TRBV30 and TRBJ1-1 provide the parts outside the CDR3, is SQTIHQWPATLVQPVGSPLSLECTVEGTSNPNLYWYRQAAGRGLQLLFYSVGIGQISSEVPQNLSASRPQDRQFILSSKKLLLSDSGFYLCAWMPGQLNTEAFFGQGTRLTVV.

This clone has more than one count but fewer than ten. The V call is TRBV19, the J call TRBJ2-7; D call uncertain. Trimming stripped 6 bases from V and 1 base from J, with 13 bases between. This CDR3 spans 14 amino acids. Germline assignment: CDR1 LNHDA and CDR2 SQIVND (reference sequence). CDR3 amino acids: CASRATVGSYEQYF. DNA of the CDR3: TGTGCCAGTAGGGCTACAGTAGGGTCCTACGAGCAGTACTTC.

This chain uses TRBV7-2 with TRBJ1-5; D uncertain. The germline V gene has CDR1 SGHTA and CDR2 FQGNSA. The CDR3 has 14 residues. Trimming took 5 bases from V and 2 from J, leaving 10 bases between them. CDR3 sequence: CASSPRGGNQPQHF. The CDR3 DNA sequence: TGTGCCAGCAGCCCCCGGGGAGGCAATCAGCCCCAGCATTTT.

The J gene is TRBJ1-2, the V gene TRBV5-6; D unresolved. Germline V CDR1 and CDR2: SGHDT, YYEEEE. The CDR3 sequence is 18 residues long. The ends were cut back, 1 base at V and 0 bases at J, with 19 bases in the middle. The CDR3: CASSLLPQATFTNYGYTF. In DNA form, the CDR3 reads TGTGCCAGCAGCTTGTTGCCGCAGGCTACCTTTACTAACTATGGCTACACCTTC. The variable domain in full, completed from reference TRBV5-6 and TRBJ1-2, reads DAGVTQSPTHLIKTRGQQVTLRCSPKSGHDTVSWYQQALGQGPQFIFQYYEEEERQRGNFPDRFSGHQFPNYSSELNVNALLLGDSALYLCASSLLPQATFTNYGYTFGSGTRLTVV.

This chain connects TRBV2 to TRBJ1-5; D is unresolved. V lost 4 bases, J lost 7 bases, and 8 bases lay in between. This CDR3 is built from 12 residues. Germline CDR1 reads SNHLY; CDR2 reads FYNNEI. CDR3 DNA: TGTGCCAGCAGTGGAGAGTTGCAGCCCCAGCATTTT. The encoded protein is CASSGELQPQHF.

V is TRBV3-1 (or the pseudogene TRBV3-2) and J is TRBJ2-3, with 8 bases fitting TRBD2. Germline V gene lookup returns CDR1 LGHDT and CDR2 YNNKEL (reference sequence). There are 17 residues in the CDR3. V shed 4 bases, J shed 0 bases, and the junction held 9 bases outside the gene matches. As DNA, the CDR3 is TGTGCCAGCAGCCCTTACTTAGCGGGGACTAGCACAGATACGCAGTATTTT. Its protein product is CASSPYLAGTSTDTQYF.

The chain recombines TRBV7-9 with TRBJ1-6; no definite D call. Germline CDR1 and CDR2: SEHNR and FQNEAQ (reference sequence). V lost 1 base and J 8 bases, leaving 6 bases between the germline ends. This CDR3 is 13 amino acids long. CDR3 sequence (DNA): TGTGCCAGCAGCTTAGATGGGGATTCACCCCTCCACTTT. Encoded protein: CASSLDGDSPLHF.

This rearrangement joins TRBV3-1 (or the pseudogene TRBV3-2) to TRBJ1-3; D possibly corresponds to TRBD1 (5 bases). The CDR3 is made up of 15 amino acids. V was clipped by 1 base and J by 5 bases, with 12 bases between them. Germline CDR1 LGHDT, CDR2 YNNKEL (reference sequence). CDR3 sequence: CASSQGIGARNTIYF. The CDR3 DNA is TGTGCCAGCAGCCAAGGCATCGGGGCCAGAAACACCATATATTTT.

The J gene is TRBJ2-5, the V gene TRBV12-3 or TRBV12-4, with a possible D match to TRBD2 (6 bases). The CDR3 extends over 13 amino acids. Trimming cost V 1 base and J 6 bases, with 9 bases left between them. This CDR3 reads CASSLEGGKTQYF. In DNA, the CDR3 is TGTGCCAGCAGTTTAGAGGGCGGGAAGACCCAGTACTTC.

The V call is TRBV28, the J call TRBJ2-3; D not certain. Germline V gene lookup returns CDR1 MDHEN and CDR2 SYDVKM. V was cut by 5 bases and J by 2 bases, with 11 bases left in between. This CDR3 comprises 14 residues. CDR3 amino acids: CASSPIGPTDTQYF. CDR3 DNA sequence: TGTGCCAGCAGTCCGATAGGGCCCACAGATACGCAGTATTTT.

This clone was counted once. CDR3 sequence (DNA): TGCGCCAGCAGCCAAATCGGGACCCCTCTAGATACGCAGTATTTT. Translated: CASSQIGTPLDTQYF. The chain combines TRBV4-1 with TRBJ2-3; either TRBD1 or TRBD2 may fit D (5 bases each). This CDR3 is built from 15 residues. V was pared by 2 bases and J by 5 bases, with 14 bases between. Germline V gene sequence: CDR1 MGHRA, CDR2 YSYEKL.

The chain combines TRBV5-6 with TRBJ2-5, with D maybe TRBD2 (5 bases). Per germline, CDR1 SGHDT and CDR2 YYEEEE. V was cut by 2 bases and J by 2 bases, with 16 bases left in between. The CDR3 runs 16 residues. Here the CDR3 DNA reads TGTGCCAGCAGCTTCCCCCGGACTGGCTTACAAGAGACCCAGTACTTC. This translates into CASSFPRTGLQETQYF.

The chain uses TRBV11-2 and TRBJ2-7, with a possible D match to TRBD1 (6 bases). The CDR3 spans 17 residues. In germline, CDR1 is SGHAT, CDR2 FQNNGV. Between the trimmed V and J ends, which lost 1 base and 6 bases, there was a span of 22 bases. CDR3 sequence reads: CASSLVSGRGYLAEQYF. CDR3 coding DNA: TGTGCCAGCAGCTTAGTTTCTGGCAGGGGTTATCTGGCCGAGCAGTACTTC.

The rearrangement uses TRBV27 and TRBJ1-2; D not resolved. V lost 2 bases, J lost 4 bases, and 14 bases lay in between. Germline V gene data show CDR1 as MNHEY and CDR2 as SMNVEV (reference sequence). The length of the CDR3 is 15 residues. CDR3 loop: CASSLEGRRPYGYTF. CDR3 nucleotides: TGTGCCAGCAGTTTAGAGGGCAGAAGACCCTATGGCTACACCTTC.